This record concerns one TCR beta chain sequence. Its antigen is as yet unknown. The data were obtained in a study of OX40 agonist ivuxolimab in advanced cancers. Study at large: Patients were around 83% male with ages about 23 to 90, mean 60.

The V end lost 3 bases, the J end lost 3 bases, and 6 bases lay between the germline ends. The CDR3 is 11 amino acids. CDR1 and CDR2 from the germline V gene are DFQATT and SNEGSKA (reference sequence). Study observations and caveats: Near-lowest levels of clonal expansion characterized partial responders at 0.1-3.0 mg/kg.

Repertoires were generated with immunoSEQ multiplex PCR, while TCRdb's copy carries only in-frame clones and drops some. The top ten hold about 2.2% of the sample, which has 70,000 or so clones, 85% to 90% seen once. V is TRBV20-1 and J is TRBJ2-7; no clear D. Sequences were derived from CD4+ or CD8+ T cells sorted from blood, sampled in a trial of the OX40 agonist ivuxolimab. The TCR sequence derives from an adult with an advanced solid tumor such as melanoma, head and neck, liver or kidney cancer. CDR3 nucleotides: TGCAGTGCTAGTCTGAGCTACGAGCAGTACTTC. It specifies CSASLSYEQYF.